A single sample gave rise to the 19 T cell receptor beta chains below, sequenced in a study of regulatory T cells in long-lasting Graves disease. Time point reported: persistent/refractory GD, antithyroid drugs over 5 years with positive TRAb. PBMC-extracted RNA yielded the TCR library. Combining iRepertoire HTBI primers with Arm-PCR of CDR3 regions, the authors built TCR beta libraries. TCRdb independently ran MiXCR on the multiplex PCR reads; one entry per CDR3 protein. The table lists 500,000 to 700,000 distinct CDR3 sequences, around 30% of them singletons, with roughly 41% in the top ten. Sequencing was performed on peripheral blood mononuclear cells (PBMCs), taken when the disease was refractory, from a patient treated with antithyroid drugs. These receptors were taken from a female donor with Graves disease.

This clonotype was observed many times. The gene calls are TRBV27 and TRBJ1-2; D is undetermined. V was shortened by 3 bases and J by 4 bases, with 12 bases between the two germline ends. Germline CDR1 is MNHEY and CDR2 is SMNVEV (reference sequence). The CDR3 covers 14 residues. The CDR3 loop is CASSFIGRSYGYTF. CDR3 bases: TGTGCCAGCAGTTTTATCGGCCGTAGCTATGGCTACACCTTC.

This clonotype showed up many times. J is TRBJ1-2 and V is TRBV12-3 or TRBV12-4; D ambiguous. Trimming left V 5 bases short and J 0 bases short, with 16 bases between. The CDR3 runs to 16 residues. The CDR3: CASSPSNIAPNYGYTF. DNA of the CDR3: TGTGCCAGCAGTCCCTCGAACATTGCGCCTAACTATGGCTACACCTTC.

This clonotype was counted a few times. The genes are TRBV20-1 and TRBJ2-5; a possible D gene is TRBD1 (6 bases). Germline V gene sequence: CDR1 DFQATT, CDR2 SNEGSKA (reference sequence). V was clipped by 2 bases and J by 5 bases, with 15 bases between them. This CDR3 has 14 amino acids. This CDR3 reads CSARKDSEGETQYF. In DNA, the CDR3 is TGCAGTGCTAGAAAGGACAGCGAGGGGGAGACCCAGTACTTC.

CDR3 bases: TGCGCCAGCAGCTCCTCGGCCGGGACCCGGCCCTACACCTTC. Its protein product is CASSSSAGTRPYTF. This chain links TRBV5-1 with TRBJ1-2; a possible D gene is TRBD1 (5 bases). This CDR3 spans 14 amino acids. Trimming took off 3 bases at V and 10 bases at J, with 19 bases between the two ends. Germline CDR1 SGHRS, CDR2 YFSETQ.

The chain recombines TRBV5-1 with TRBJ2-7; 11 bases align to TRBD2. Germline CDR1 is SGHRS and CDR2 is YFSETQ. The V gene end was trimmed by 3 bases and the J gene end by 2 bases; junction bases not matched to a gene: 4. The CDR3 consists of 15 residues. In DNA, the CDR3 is TGCGCCAGCAGCTCGACTAGCGGGAAGACCTACGAGCAGTACTTC. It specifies CASSSTSGKTYEQYF.

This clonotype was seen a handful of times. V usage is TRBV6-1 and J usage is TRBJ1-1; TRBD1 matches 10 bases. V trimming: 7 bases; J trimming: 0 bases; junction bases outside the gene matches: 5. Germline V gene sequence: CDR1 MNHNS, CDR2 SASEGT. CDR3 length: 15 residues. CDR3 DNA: TGTGCCAGCAAGAGGGACAGGGGCCTGAACACTGAAGCTTTCTTT. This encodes CASKRDRGLNTEAFF.

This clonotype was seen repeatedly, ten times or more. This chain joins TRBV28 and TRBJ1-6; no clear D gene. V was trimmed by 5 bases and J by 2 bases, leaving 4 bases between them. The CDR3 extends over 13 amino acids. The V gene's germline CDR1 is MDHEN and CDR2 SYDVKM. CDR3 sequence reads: CASSGPYNSPLHF. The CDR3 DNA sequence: TGTGCCAGCAGTGGCCCCTATAATTCACCCCTCCACTTT.

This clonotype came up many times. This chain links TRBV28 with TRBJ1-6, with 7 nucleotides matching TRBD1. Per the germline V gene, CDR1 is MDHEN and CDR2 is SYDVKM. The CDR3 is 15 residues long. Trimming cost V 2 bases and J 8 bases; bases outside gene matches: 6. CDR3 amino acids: CASSLIGQADSPLHF. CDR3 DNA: TGTGCCAGCAGTTTAATCGGACAGGCCGATTCACCCCTCCACTTT.

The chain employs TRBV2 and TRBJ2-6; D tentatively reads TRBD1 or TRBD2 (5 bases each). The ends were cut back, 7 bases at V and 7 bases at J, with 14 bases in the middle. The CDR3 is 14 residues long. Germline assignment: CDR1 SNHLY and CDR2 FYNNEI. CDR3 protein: CASIQGSGANVLTF. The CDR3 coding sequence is TGTGCCAGCATTCAGGGTTCGGGAGCCAACGTCCTGACTTTC.

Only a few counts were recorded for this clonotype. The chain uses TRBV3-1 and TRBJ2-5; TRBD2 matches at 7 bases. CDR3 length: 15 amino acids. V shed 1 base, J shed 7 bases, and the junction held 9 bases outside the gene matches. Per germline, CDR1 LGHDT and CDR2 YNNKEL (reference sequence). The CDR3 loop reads CASSQGGRADGTQYF. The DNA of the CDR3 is TGTGCCAGCAGCCAAGGAGGGAGGGCCGACGGGACCCAGTACTTC.

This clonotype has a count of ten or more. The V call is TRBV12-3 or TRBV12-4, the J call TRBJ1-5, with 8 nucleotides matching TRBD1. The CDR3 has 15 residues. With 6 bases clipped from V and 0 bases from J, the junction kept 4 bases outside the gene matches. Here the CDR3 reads CASRTGTGSNQPQHF. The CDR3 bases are TGTGCCAGCAGAACCGGGACAGGTAGCAATCAGCCCCAGCATTTT.

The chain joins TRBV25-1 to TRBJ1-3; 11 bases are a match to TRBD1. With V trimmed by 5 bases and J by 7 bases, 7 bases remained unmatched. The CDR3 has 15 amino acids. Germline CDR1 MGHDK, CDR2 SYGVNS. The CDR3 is CASSPRTGGGNTIYF. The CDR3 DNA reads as TGTGCCAGCAGTCCCCGGACAGGGGGCGGGAACACCATATATTTT.

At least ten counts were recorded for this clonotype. CDR3 residues: CSAKGIGTHNQPQHF. DNA for the CDR3: TGCAGTGCTAAAGGGATCGGCACGCACAATCAGCCCCAGCATTTT. This chain joins TRBV20-1 and TRBJ1-5; the D is unclear. CDR1 is DFQATT, CDR2 SNEGSKA, per germline (reference sequence). This CDR3 spans 15 amino acids. Deletions cut 4 bases from V and 3 bases from J, with 16 bases between.

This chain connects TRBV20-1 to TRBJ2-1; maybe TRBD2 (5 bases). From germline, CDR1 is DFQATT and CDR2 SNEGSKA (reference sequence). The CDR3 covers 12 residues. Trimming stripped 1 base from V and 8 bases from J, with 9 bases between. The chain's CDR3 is CSARVLADEQFF. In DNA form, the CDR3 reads TGCAGTGCTAGAGTGCTAGCTGATGAGCAGTTCTTC.

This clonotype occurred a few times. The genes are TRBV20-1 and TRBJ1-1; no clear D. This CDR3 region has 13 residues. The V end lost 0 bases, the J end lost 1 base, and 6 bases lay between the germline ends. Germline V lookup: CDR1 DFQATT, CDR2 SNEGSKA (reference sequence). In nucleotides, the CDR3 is TGCAGTGCTAGAGATCGACGGAACACTGAAGCTTTCTTT. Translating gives CSARDRRNTEAFF.

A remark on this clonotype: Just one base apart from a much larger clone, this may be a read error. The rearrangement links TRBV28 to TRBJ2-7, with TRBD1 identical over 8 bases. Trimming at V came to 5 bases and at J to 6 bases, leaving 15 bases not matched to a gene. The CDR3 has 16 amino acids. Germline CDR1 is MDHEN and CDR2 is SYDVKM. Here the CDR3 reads CASSPTPGQDTCEQYF. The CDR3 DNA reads TGTGCCAGCAGTCCCACACCGGGACAGGATACGTGCGAGCAGTACTTC.

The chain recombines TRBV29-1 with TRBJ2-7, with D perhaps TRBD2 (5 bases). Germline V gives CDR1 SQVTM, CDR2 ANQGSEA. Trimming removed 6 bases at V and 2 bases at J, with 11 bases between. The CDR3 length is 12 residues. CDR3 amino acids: CSVRPGTYEQYF. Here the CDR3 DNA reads TGCAGCGTCCGCCCGGGAACCTACGAGCAGTACTTC.

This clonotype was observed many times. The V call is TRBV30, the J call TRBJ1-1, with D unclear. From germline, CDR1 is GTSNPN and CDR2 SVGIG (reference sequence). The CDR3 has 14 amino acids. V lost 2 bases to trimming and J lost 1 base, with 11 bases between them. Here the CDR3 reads CAWSTGIQNTEAFF. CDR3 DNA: TGTGCCTGGAGTACCGGGATACAGAACACTGAAGCTTTCTTT.

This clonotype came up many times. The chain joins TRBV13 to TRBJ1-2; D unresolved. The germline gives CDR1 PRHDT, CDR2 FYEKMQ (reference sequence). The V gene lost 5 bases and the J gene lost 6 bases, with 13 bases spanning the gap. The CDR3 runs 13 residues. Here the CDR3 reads CASSKESSHGYTF. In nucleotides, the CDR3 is TGTGCCAGCAGCAAAGAGTCCAGCCATGGCTACACCTTC.